Listed below are T cell receptor beta chains from one sample, sequenced in a study of OX40 agonist ivuxolimab in advanced cancers. The repertoire was sequenced with immunoSEQ multiplex PCR; TCRdb's copy has only in-frame clones and lacks some. The sample consists of 20,000 or so clones, around nine tenths of them appearing once. Here the sequenced sample was CD4+ or CD8+ T cells sorted from blood, taken in a trial of the OX40 agonist ivuxolimab. The receptors stem from an adult with an advanced solid tumor such as melanoma, head and neck, liver or kidney cancer. Both conserved end residues are part of each CDR3. A D gene is named only where the DNA matches it firmly. Clone size appears in some rows only: once, few, many, or a class for an expanded clone.

V gene	D gene	J gene	clone size	CDR3 DNA	CDR3 protein
TRBV7-9	-	TRBJ1-1	few	TGTGCCAGCAGATATCAGGGAAGGAACACTGAAGCTTTCTTT	CASRYQGRNTEAFF
TRBV27	TRBD1	TRBJ1-4	-	TGTGCCAGCTCTCCCGGACAGGGACTACCAAAACTGTTTTTT	CASSPGQGLPKLFF
TRBV4-3	TRBD1	TRBJ2-6	-	TGCGCCAGCAGCCCGGGACAGGGGGCTCCAGGGGCCAACGTCCTGACTTTC	CASSPGQGAPGANVLTF
TRBV7-6	-	TRBJ2-7	once	TGTGCCAGCAGCCCCCGGCCCTCCTACGAGCAGTACTTC	CASSPRPSYEQYF
TRBV5-6	TRBD1	TRBJ2-1	once	TGTGCCAGCAGCTCGGACAGGGGGCCGGATGAGCAGTTCTTC	CASSSDRGPDEQFF
TRBV5-3	-	TRBJ2-3	-	TGTGCCAGAAGCTTGGGGCCCCTAGGGAGTTCCACAGATACGCAGTATTTT	CARSLGPLGSSTDTQYF
TRBV27	-	TRBJ1-4	-	TGTGCCAGCAAAATGGGAGGGAATGAAAAACTGTTTTTT	CASKMGGNEKLFF
TRBV7-9	-	TRBJ1-1	-	TGTGCCAGCAGTCACTTAAGGGGAACTGAAGCTTTCTTT	CASSHLRGTEAFF
TRBV29-1	-	TRBJ1-1	-	TGCAGCGTTGCCCTGGGAACGGGGGGCACTGAAGCTTTCTTT	CSVALGTGGTEAFF
TRBV6-5	-	TRBJ2-7	-	TGTGCCAGCAGTTTGACGGAGTCCTACGAGCAGTACTTC	CASSLTESYEQYF
TRBV9	TRBD2	TRBJ2-7	-	TGTGCCAGCAGTGACGGCGGGGGATACCCCTACGAGCAGTACTTC	CASSDGGGYPYEQYF
TRBV13	-	TRBJ2-1	-	TGTGCCAGCAGCTTAGGAGTGGATGAGCAGTTCTTC	CASSLGVDEQFF
TRBV10-3	TRBD1	TRBJ2-3	-	TGTGCCATCAGTGAACGAGGGACAGCCACAGATACGCAGTATTTT	CAISERGTATDTQYF
TRBV7-6	-	TRBJ2-1	-	TGTGCCAGCAGCTTAATTAGTGGGAGCCCCTACAATGAGCAGTTCTTC	CASSLISGSPYNEQFF
TRBV5-8	-	TRBJ1-5	-	TGTGCCAGCAGCCCGACTTTTCTCCCTGAGGCCCAGCATTTT	CASSPTFLPEAQHF
TRBV27	TRBD1	TRBJ1-1	-	TGTGCCAGCAGTTCAGGGACAGAGAACACTGAAGCTTTCTTT	CASSSGTENTEAFF
TRBV12-5	TRBD1	TRBJ2-7	-	TGTGCTAGTGGTTTGACTCTCCTCCAGGGGGCGTATAGGTACGAGCAGTACTTC	CASGLTLLQGAYRYEQYF
TRBV5-1	TRBD1	TRBJ2-7	-	TGCGCCAGCAGCTTCCGGACAGGGGGCATCGGCAACGAGCAGTACTTC	CASSFRTGGIGNEQYF
TRBV6-6	-	TRBJ1-1	-	TGTGCCAGCAGTTACTTGAGGCCTGAAGCTTTCTTT	CASSYLRPEAFF
TRBV13	TRBD1	TRBJ2-7	few	TGTGCCAGCAGCAACCGGGACAGCGACTCCTACGAGCAGTACTTC	CASSNRDSDSYEQYF
TRBV29-1	-	TRBJ1-2	-	TGCAGCGTTCCGACCTGGGACTATGGCTACACCTTC	CSVPTWDYGYTF
TRBV9	-	TRBJ2-7	-	TGTGCCAGCGCCACAGGTGTGCGTTCCGAGCAGTACTTC	CASATGVRSEQYF
TRBV6-5	-	TRBJ1-5	-	TGTGCCAGCAGTTACTCCCCGGGCAATCAGCCCCAGCATTTT	CASSYSPGNQPQHF
TRBV19	-	TRBJ2-1	-	TGTGCCAGTAGTACCCAGGGAAATGAGCAGTTCTTC	CASSTQGNEQFF
TRBV7-9	-	TRBJ1-4	-	TGTGCCAGCAGCTTTCAGATGGGGGGAGAGAATGAAAAACTGTTTTTT	CASSFQMGGENEKLFF
TRBV5-5	-	TRBJ1-1	-	TGTGCCAGCAGCTTGGGTGGCGGCACTGAAGCTTTCTTT	CASSLGGGTEAFF
TRBV19	-	TRBJ2-7	-	TGTGCCAGTAGTATGGCCTATACTAGCTACGAGCAGTACTTC	CASSMAYTSYEQYF
TRBV28	-	TRBJ1-1	once	TGTGCCAGCAGTTTGGTGGGTTACACTGAAGCTTTCTTT	CASSLVGYTEAFF
TRBV4-1	-	TRBJ1-1	-	TGCGCCAGCAGCCAAGATTTTACGGGGGAAGGAGCTTTCTTT	CASSQDFTGEGAFF
TRBV27	TRBD1	TRBJ2-1	-	TGTGCCAGCAGTTTGTGGGGACAGGGGTACAATGAGCAGTTCTTC	CASSLWGQGYNEQFF
TRBV2	TRBD1	TRBJ2-7	-	TGTGCCACCACAGGGGCCAACACCCCCTACGAGCAGTACTTC	CATTGANTPYEQYF
TRBV4-1	-	TRBJ1-1	few	TGCGCCAGCAGCCCCCAAGATTGGGGAACTGAAGCTTTCTTT	CASSPQDWGTEAFF
TRBV13	TRBD1	TRBJ1-1	-	TGTGCCAGCAGCGTCCGTAGGACAGGGGGTAGTAACACTGAAGCTTTCTTT	CASSVRRTGGSNTEAFF
TRBV29-1	-	TRBJ1-1	-	TGCAGTGTGACTATGAACACTGAAGCTTTCTTT	CSVTMNTEAFF
TRBV7-2	-	TRBJ1-1	few	TGTGCCAGCAGCTTTGGGGGCACAAACACTGAAGCTTTCTTT	CASSFGGTNTEAFF
TRBV6-6	-	TRBJ1-5	-	TGTGCCAGCAGTTCCACAGGTCCCGGGGATCAGCCCCAGCATTTT	CASSSTGPGDQPQHF
TRBV7-9	-	TRBJ2-5	once	TGTGCCAGCAGCTCTTTTTTGGGGACCCAGTACTTC	CASSSFLGTQYF